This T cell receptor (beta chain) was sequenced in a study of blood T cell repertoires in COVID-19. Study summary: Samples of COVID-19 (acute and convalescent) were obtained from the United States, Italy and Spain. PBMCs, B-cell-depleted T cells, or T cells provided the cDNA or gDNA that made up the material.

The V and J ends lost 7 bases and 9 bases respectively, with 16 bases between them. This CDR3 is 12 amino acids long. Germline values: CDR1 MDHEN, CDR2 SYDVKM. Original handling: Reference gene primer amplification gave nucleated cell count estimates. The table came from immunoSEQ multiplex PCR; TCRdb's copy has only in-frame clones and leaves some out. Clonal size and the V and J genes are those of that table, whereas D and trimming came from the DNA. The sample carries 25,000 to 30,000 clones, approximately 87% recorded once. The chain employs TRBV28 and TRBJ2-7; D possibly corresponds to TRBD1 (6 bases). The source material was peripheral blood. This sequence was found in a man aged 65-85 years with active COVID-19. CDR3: CASTAPRGWQYF. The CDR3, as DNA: TGTGCCAGCACCGCACCGAGGGGGTGGCAGTACTTC.